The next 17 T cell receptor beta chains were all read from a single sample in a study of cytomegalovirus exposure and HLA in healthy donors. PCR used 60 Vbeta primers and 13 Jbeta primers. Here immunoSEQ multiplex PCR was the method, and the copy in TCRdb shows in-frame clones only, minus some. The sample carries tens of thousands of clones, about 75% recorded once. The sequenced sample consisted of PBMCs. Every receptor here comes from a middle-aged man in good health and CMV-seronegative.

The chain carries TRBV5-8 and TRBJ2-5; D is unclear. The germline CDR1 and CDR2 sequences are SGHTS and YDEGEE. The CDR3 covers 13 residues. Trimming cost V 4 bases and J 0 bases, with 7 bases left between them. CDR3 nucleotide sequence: TGTGCCAGCAGCCTGCGGTACCAAGAGACCCAGTACTTC. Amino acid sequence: CASSLRYQETQYF.

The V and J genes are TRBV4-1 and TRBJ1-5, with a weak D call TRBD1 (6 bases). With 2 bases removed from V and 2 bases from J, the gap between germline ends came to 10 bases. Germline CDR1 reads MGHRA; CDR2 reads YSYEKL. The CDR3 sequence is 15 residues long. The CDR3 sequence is CASSQTGMGNQPQHF. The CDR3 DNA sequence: TGCGCCAGCAGCCAAACAGGGATGGGCAATCAGCCCCAGCATTTT.

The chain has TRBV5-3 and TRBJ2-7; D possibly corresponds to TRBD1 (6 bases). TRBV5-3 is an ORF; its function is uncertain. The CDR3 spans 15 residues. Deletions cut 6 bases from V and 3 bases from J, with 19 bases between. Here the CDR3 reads CARKNRDRVFYEQYF. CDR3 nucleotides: TGTGCCAGAAAAAACAGGGACCGAGTTTTCTACGAGCAGTACTTC.

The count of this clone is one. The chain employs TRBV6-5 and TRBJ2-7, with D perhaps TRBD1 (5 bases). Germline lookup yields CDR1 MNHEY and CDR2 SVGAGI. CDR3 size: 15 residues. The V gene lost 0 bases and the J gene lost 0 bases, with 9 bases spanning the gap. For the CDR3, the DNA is TGTGCCAGCAGTTACTCCGTGACAGACTCCTACGAGCAGTACTTC. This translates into CASSYSVTDSYEQYF.

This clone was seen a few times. CDR3 DNA: TGTGCCATCAGGGACAGGCCCAATCAGCCCCAGCATTTT. This codes for CAIRDRPNQPQHF. This chain joins TRBV10-3 and TRBJ1-5, with TRBD1 matching over 7 bases. The CDR3 runs to 13 residues. CDR1 and CDR2 (germline): ENHRY, SYGVKD. Losses at the gene ends were 6 bases for V and 3 bases for J; bases not matched to a gene: 2.

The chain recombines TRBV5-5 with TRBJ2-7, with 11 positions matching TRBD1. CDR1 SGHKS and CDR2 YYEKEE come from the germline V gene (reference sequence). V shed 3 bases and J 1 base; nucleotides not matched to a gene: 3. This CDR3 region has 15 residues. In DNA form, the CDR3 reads TGTGCCAGCAGCTCGGGACAGGGGGTTTCCTACGAGCAGTACTTC. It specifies CASSSGQGVSYEQYF.

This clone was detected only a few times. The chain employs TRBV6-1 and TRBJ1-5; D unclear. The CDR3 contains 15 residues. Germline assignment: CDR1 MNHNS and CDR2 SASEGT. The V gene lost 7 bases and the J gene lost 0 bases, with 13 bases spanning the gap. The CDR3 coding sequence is TGTGCCAGCACCCGGGAAGGGAATAGCAATCAGCCCCAGCATTTT. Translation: CASTREGNSNQPQHF.

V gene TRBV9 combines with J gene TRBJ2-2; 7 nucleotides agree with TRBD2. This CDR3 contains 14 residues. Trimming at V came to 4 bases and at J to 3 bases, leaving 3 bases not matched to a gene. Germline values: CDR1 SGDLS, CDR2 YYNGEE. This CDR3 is CASSPRGDTGELFF. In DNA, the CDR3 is TGTGCCAGCAGCCCACGGGGGGACACCGGGGAGCTGTTTTTT.

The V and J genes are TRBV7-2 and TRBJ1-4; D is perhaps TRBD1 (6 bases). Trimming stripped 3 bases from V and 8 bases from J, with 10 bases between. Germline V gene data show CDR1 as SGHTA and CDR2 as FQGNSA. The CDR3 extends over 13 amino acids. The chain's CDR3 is CASSFYQGEKLFF. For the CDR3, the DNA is TGTGCCAGCAGCTTTTATCAGGGGGAAAAACTGTTTTTT.

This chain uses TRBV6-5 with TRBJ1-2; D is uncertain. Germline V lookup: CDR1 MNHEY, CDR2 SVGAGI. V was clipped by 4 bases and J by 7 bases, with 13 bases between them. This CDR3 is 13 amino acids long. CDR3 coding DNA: TGTGCCAGCAGTTCCCCGGGAAGACGTGGCTACACCTTC. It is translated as CASSSPGRRGYTF.

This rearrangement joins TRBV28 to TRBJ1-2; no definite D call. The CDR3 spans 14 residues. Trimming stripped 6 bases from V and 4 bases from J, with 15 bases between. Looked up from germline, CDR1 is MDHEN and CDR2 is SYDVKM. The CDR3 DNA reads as TGTGCCAGCAGGGCGACACCCCCCGCCTATGGCTACACCTTC. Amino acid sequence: CASRATPPAYGYTF.

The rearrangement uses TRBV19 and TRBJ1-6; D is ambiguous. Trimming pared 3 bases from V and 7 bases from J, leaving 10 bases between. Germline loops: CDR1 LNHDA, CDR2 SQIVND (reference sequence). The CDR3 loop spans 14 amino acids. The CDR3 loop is CASSIGDSNSPLHF. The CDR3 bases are TGTGCCAGTAGTATCGGGGATTCCAATTCACCCCTCCACTTT.

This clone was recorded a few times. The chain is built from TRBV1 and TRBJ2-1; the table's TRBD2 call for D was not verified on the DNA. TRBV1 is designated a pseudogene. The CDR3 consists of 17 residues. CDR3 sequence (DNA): TGCCTCAGCAGCCATAACTTGGGGCTAGCGGGGGGCCGGGAGCAGTTCTTC. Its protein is CLSSHNLGLAGGREQFF.

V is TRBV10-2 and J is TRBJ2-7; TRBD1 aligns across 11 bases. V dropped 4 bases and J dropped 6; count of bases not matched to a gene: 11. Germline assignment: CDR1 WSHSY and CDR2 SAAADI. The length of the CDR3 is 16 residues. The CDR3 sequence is CASSVPGGQGVVEQYF. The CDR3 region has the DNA TGCGCCAGCAGTGTTCCTGGGGGACAGGGGGTTGTCGAGCAGTACTTC.

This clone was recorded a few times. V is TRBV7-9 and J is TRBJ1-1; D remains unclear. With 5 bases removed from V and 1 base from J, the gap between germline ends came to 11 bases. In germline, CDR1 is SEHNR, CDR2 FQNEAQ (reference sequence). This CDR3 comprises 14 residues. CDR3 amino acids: CASSAPSGNTEAFF. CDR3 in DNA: TGTGCCAGCAGCGCTCCGTCCGGGAACACTGAAGCTTTCTTT. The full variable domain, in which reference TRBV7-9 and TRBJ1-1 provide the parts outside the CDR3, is DTGVSQNPRHKITKRGQNVTFRCDPISEHNRLYWYRQTLGQGPEFLTYFQNEAQLEKSRLLSDRFSAERPKGSFSTLEIQRTEQGDSAMYLCASSAPSGNTEAFFGQGTRLTVV.

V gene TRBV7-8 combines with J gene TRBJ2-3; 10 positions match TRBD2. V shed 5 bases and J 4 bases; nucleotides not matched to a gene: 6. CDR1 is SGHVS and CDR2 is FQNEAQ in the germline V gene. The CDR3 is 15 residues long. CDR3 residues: CASSNSGRRADTQYF. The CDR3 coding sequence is TGTGCCAGCAGCAATAGCGGGAGGAGGGCAGATACGCAGTATTTT.

For the CDR3, the DNA is TGTGCCAGCAAAATCTTATACGAGCAGTACTTC. This encodes CASKILYEQYF. The genes are TRBV2 and TRBJ2-7; D gene unclear. Deletions cut 7 bases from V and 4 bases from J, with 8 bases between. CDR3 length: 11 residues. Per germline, CDR1 SNHLY and CDR2 FYNNEI.